The present TCR beta chain was sequenced within a study of CD8+CD57+ T cells in acquired aplastic anemia. As for the study in general: Sorted CD4+ and CD8+ cells gave an average of about 3 ug of DNA. CD4+ reads averaged roughly 9.9 million in healthy donors.

Germline assignment: CDR1 SGDLS and CDR2 YYNGEE. The CDR3 contains 14 residues. Trimming removed 5 bases from V and 6 bases from J, with 12 bases in between. Genomic DNA provided the template from which TCR beta VDJ and CDR3 profiles were obtained. In TCRdb, the reads were re-called with MiXCR into one record per CDR3 protein. The sample has about 210,000 distinct CDR3 sequences, over 60% seen once. The TCR originated in a human donor in good health. The chain combines TRBV9 with TRBJ1-6; perhaps TRBD1 as D (6 bases). The sample consisted of sorted CD4+, CD8+, or CD8+CD57+ T cells (not recorded which) from PBMCs. CDR3 protein: CASSEGTPNSPLHF. CDR3 DNA: TGTGCCAGCAGTGAGGGGACACCTAATTCACCCCTCCACTTT.